The 14 T cell receptor beta chains reported below all come from one sample, sequenced in a study of CD8+ T cells in alopecia areata. This sample's treatment: oral pan-JAK inhibitor, 5-10 mg twice daily. cDNA serving as the sequencing template came from extracted, reverse transcribed RNA. TCRdb's table, derived via immunoSEQ multiplex PCR, lists solely in-frame clones and lacks some. The data show 200,000 to 250,000 clones, about 57% seen once. This specimen consisted of CD4+ T cells sorted from blood, obtained at week 4, from a patient treated with tofacitinib. The receptors stem from a human donor with alopecia areata.

A note on this clone: A read error may produce the germline difference seen at one junction end. The chain links TRBV2 to TRBJ1-6; possibly TRBD1 for D (5 bases). Looked up from germline, CDR1 is SNHLY and CDR2 is FYNNEI. CDR3 length equals 15 residues. In DNA form, the CDR3 reads TGTGCCAGCGGTGAGGGGAGCTCCTATAATTCACCCCTCCACTTT. It specifies CASGEGSSYNSPLHF.

The gene calls are TRBV5-1 and TRBJ2-2; TRBD1 matches at 8 bases. Germline values: CDR1 SGHRS, CDR2 YFSETQ. The CDR3 totals 16 residues. The V and J ends lost 4 bases and 1 base, in that order; junction bases with no gene match: 6. The chain's CDR3 is CASSPGDRRNTGELFF. CDR3 bases: TGCGCCAGCAGCCCGGGGGACAGGCGGAACACCGGGGAGCTGTTTTTT.

This clone was observed a few times. The chain uses TRBV4-3 and TRBJ2-1; no clear D gene. The CDR3 extends over 14 amino acids. Trimming removed 3 bases from V and 2 bases from J, with 8 bases in between. Germline CDR1 and CDR2: LGHNA and YSLEER. The CDR3 here is CASSQGTTYNEQFF. The CDR3 region has the DNA TGCGCCAGCAGCCAGGGTACCACCTACAATGAGCAGTTCTTC.

The rearrangement uses TRBV15 and TRBJ2-5; maybe TRBD2 (7 bases). In germline, CDR1 is LNHNV, CDR2 YYDKDF (reference sequence). The CDR3 is made up of 16 amino acids. V was shortened by 0 bases and J by 3 bases, with 14 bases between the two germline ends. CDR3 region: CATSREAGARKETQYF. DNA of the CDR3: TGTGCCACCAGCAGAGAGGCGGGGGCGAGAAAAGAGACCCAGTACTTC.

This chain links TRBV6-5 with TRBJ1-6, with 7 bases matching TRBD1. Germline lookup yields CDR1 MNHEY and CDR2 SVGAGI. This CDR3 is 14 amino acids long. Trimming took 8 bases from V and 8 from J; bases not matched to a gene: 9. CDR3 bases: TGTGCCAGCGGTATCCGGGACAGATATTCACCCCTCCACTTT. This sequence encodes CASGIRDRYSPLHF.

This clone has more than one count but fewer than ten. V and J are TRBV29-1 and TRBJ2-3, with no clear D. The CDR3 totals 14 residues. Trimming cost V 3 bases and J 0 bases, with 10 bases left between them. Germline loops: CDR1 SQVTM, CDR2 ANQGSEA. The CDR3 region is CSVEISPSTDTQYF. The CDR3 DNA is TGCAGCGTTGAGATATCCCCTAGCACAGATACGCAGTATTTT.

This clone was observed a few times. The chain joins TRBV6-6 to TRBJ2-3; 9 bases line up with TRBD2. The trim removed 5 bases at V and 3 bases at J, leaving 6 bases unmatched. This CDR3 region has 15 residues. Germline V CDR1 and CDR2: MNHNY, SVGAGI (reference sequence). In DNA, the CDR3 is TGTGCCAGCAGTCCAGCGGGGGGTCCTACAGATACGCAGTATTTT. This codes for CASSPAGGPTDTQYF.

This clone was seen only a few times. The chain uses TRBV29-1 and TRBJ1-1, with D tentatively TRBD1 (5 bases). CDR3 length: 12 residues. CDR1 is SQVTM and CDR2 is ANQGSEA in the germline V gene. Trimming left V 2 bases short and J 5 bases short, with 9 bases between. The CDR3 loop reads CSVERGFTEAFF. CDR3 in DNA: TGCAGCGTTGAACGGGGGTTTACTGAAGCTTTCTTT. Complete variable domain (other parts from reference TRBV29-1 and TRBJ1-1): SAVISQKPSRDICQRGTSLTIQCQVDSQVTMMFWYRQQPGQSLTLIATANQGSEATYESGFVIDKFPISRPNLTFSTLTVSNMSPEDSSIYLCSVERGFTEAFFGQGTRLTVV.

The genes are TRBV29-1 and TRBJ1-1; D remains ambiguous. The CDR3 sequence is 11 residues long. Per germline, CDR1 SQVTM and CDR2 ANQGSEA. V lost 3 bases and J 11 bases, leaving 13 bases between the germline ends. The CDR3 DNA follows: TGCAGCGTTGATTCCAGGCCCTGGGCTTTCTTT. Translated: CSVDSRPWAFF.

The chain has TRBV10-3 and TRBJ2-1; the D call may be TRBD1 or TRBD2 (5 bases each). Trimming removed 3 bases from V and 0 bases from J, with 12 bases in between. The CDR3 consists of 16 residues. Germline-derived CDR1 and CDR2 are ENHRY and SYGVKD. The CDR3 region has the DNA TGTGCCATCAGTGATAGTGGGGGAAGCTCCTACAATGAGCAGTTCTTC. Residues: CAISDSGGSSYNEQFF.

This clone was found a few times. The chain combines TRBV19 with TRBJ2-2, with 11 bases matching TRBD1. This CDR3 region has 18 residues. The V gene's germline CDR1 is LNHDA and CDR2 SQIVND (reference sequence). Germline trimming cut 5 bases from V and 7 bases from J; bases unmatched to any gene: 15. CDR3 amino acids: CASSLQARGTGGLGELFF. The CDR3 nucleotides are TGTGCCAGTAGTCTCCAAGCACGCGGGACAGGGGGTCTCGGGGAGCTGTTTTTT.

The chain links TRBV9 to TRBJ1-5; 7 positions agree with TRBD1. V was pared by 4 bases and J by 7 bases, with 11 bases of the junction left unmatched. Germline V CDR1 and CDR2: SGDLS, YYNGEE. CDR3 length: 15 amino acids. For the CDR3, the DNA is TGTGCCAGCAGCCCTGGGACAGTTCTAGGACAGCCCCAGCATTTT. Amino acid sequence: CASSPGTVLGQPQHF.

V is TRBV6-6 and J is TRBJ1-2, with 10 bases matching TRBD1. This CDR3 comprises 14 residues. CDR1 MNHNY and CDR2 SVGAGI come from the germline V gene (reference sequence). The V and J ends lost 5 bases and 8 bases, in that order; junction bases with no gene match: 8. The CDR3 DNA reads as TGTGCCAGCAGTCCCCGGGACAGGGGAGACGGCTACACCTTC. It is translated as CASSPRDRGDGYTF.

A note on this clone: Relative to the germline gene, one junction end is altered; a read error may explain this. This sample also contains other DNA sequences that code for the same CDR3. CDR3 bases: TGTGCCAGCAGCTTTGGAAAACAGGGGGATGAACAGTTCTTC. Translation gives CASSFGKQGDEQFF. The chain recombines TRBV7-2 with TRBJ2-1; the match to TRBD1 covers 8 bases. Germline CDR1 is SGHTA and CDR2 is FQGNSA. The CDR3 extends over 14 amino acids. The full variable domain, rest sourced from reference TRBV7-2 and TRBJ2-1, is GAGVSQSPSNKVTEKGKDVELRCDPISGHTALYWYRQSLGQGLEFLIYFQGNSAPDKSGLPSDRFSAERTGGSVSTLTIQRTQQEDSAVYLCASSFGKQGDEQFFGPGTRLTVL.